This TCR beta chain was found in a study of T cell responses to AZD1222 COVID-19 vaccine. Deletions cut 0 bases from V and 6 bases from J, with 6 bases between. This CDR3 contains 13 residues. Germline CDR1 and CDR2: SGHRS and YFSETQ. There are a few counts of this clone. Antigen specificity is unknown. Using immunoSEQ multiplex PCR, the repertoire was profiled, and TCRdb retains in-frame clones only, with some absent. Among 100,000 to 120,000 clones listed, 80% to 95% were seen once. General study findings and limits: Possibly, clonal diversity was underestimated; donors were largely white British and included more females. Repertoires were obtained solely post-peak T cell response. Reportedly, close to half of spike-specific TCRs are directed against unmutated variant regions.

The origin of this receptor is an adult in good health. Here the sequenced sample was peripheral blood, taken on day 0 of AZD1222 vaccination. The chain is built from TRBV5-1 and TRBJ2-2; D not resolved. CDR3 in amino acids: CASSLEWAGELFF. Here the CDR3 DNA reads TGCGCCAGCAGCTTGGAATGGGCCGGGGAGCTGTTTTTT.